These 29 T cell receptor beta chains share one sample of origin, sequenced in a study of cytomegalovirus exposure and HLA in healthy donors. PCR amplification relied on 60 Vbeta primers (plus 13 Jbeta primers). The repertoire was sequenced with immunoSEQ multiplex PCR; TCRdb's copy has only in-frame clones and lacks some. The profile shows roughly 150,000 clones, 70% to 90% of them singletons. The sample consisted of PBMCs. These receptors were obtained from a woman aged 18-29 years in good health and CMV-seronegative.

This clone was detected only once. The rearrangement links TRBV18 to TRBJ1-1; D gene ambiguous. Germline loops: CDR1 KGHSH, CDR2 LQKENI. The CDR3 has 12 residues. V was clipped by 4 bases and J by 5 bases, with 8 bases between them. The CDR3 region is CASSLVRTEAFF. CDR3 DNA sequence: TGTGCCAGCTCACTGGTTCGGACTGAAGCTTTCTTT.

V and J are TRBV27 and TRBJ1-2; 8 nucleotides align to TRBD1. V shed 4 bases and J 3 bases; nucleotides not matched to a gene: 4. This CDR3 is built from 14 residues. CDR1 MNHEY and CDR2 SMNVEV come from the germline V gene (reference sequence). In nucleotides, the CDR3 is TGTGCCAGCAGTTCCCGGACAGGGTACTATGGCTACACCTTC. This codes for CASSSRTGYYGYTF.

V is TRBV21-1 and J is TRBJ2-2; the table assigns TRBD2, which was not confirmed against the DNA. TRBV21-1 is flagged as a pseudogene. The CDR3 runs to 14 residues. The CDR3: CASSKRPDPGELFF. CDR3 DNA: TGTGCCAGCAGCAAGCGGCCAGACCCCGGGGAGCTGTTTTTT.

The J gene is TRBJ1-1, the V gene TRBV25-1, with 7 nucleotides matching TRBD1. Trimming removed 2 bases from V and 4 bases from J; junction bases left unmatched: 10. From germline, CDR1 is MGHDK and CDR2 SYGVNS. The CDR3 loop spans 16 amino acids. The CDR3 loop reads CASSEGAGGLGTEAFF. The CDR3 DNA follows: TGTGCCAGCAGTGAAGGGGCAGGGGGTTTGGGCACTGAAGCTTTCTTT.

Turning to this clone: The same CDR3 also results from other DNA sequences found in this sample. This rearrangement joins TRBV9 to TRBJ2-4; TRBD1 agrees at 9 bases. This CDR3 spans 14 amino acids. The V gene end was trimmed by 4 bases and the J gene end by 5 bases; junction bases not matched to a gene: 4. Germline CDR1 and CDR2: SGDLS and YYNGEE. CDR3 sequence reads: CASSPRTGENIQYF. As DNA, the CDR3 is TGTGCCAGCAGCCCCCGGACAGGGGAAAACATTCAGTACTTC.

V and J are TRBV18 and TRBJ2-3; possible D gene TRBD1, 5 bases. The CDR3 loop spans 17 amino acids. Germline V gene lookup returns CDR1 KGHSH and CDR2 LQKENI. The ends were cut back, 2 bases at V and 1 base at J, with 16 bases in the middle. The CDR3 bases are TGTGCCAGCTCACCATCGGCGCGGATAGGGGGCACAGATACGCAGTATTTT. Protein: CASSPSARIGGTDTQYF.

This chain uses TRBV30 with TRBJ2-1, with 9 bases identical to TRBD2. Germline trimming cut 2 bases from V and 4 bases from J; bases unmatched to any gene: 6. The germline V gene has CDR1 GTSNPN and CDR2 SVGIG (reference sequence). The CDR3 length is 15 residues. As DNA, the CDR3 is TGTGCCTGGAGTTTCGCGGGAGGGTCATACAATGAGCAGTTCTTC. It translates to CAWSFAGGSYNEQFF.

CDR3 bases: TGTGCCAGCAGCGCCCCTGGGGCAGGGGCTGGGGCCAACGTCCTGACTTTC. This sequence encodes CASSAPGAGAGANVLTF. The rearrangement links TRBV13 to TRBJ2-6; D may be TRBD1 (6 bases). V shed 5 bases and J shed 2 bases, with 16 bases lying between them. The CDR3 consists of 17 residues. Looked up from germline, CDR1 is PRHDT and CDR2 is FYEKMQ (reference sequence).

The rearrangement links TRBV19 to TRBJ1-2; D gene unclear. Germline assignment: CDR1 LNHDA and CDR2 SQIVND (reference sequence). CDR3 length equals 13 residues. The V end lost 2 bases, the J end lost 1 base, and 5 bases lay between the germline ends. Written as DNA, the CDR3 is TGTGCCAGTAGTATACAGGTTAACTATGGCTACACCTTC. Protein sequence: CASSIQVNYGYTF.

The chain uses TRBV15 and TRBJ2-1; weak D call: TRBD1 (5 bases). The ends were cut back, 6 bases at V and 7 bases at J, with 19 bases in the middle. The germline CDR1 and CDR2 sequences are LNHNV and YYDKDF (reference sequence). The CDR3 spans 15 residues. The CDR3 loop is CATSQEQASGNEQFF. CDR3 bases: TGTGCCACCAGTCAGGAACAGGCCTCTGGGAATGAGCAGTTCTTC.

The table lists this clone with a few counts. The chain links TRBV6-1 to TRBJ1-2; D is unclear. The CDR3 has 12 amino acids. Per the germline V gene, CDR1 is MNHNS and CDR2 is SASEGT. With 7 bases removed from V and 8 bases from J, the gap between germline ends came to 14 bases. CDR3 sequence (DNA): TGTGCCAGCACAGTCCCTCCCGAAGGCTACACCTTC. Translating gives CASTVPPEGYTF.

The chain employs TRBV7-9 and TRBJ2-7, with TRBD1 as a possible D gene (6 bases). This CDR3 is 15 amino acids long. Per germline, CDR1 SEHNR and CDR2 FQNEAQ (reference sequence). Trimming took 0 bases from V and 3 from J, leaving 12 bases between them. This CDR3 is CASSLAQGAYYEQYF. CDR3 bases: TGTGCCAGCAGCTTAGCACAGGGAGCCTACTACGAGCAGTACTTC.

This clone was picked up one time. The junction departs from germline at one end; a sequencing error may be responsible. The gene calls are TRBV7-9 and TRBJ1-1, with 10 nucleotides matching TRBD1. Germline V gene data show CDR1 as SEHNR and CDR2 as FQNEAQ (reference sequence). This CDR3 spans 15 amino acids. The CDR3 DNA is TGTTCCAGCAGTTCTGACAGGGGGCGAAAGACTGAAGCTTTCTTT. Protein product: CSSSSDRGRKTEAFF.

The chain couples TRBV15 to TRBJ2-3; D gene ambiguous. The germline V gene has CDR1 LNHNV and CDR2 YYDKDF (reference sequence). CDR3 length: 16 amino acids. The V gene lost 0 bases and the J gene lost 2 bases, with 12 bases spanning the gap. The CDR3: CATSRDQATNTDTQYF. The CDR3 coding sequence is TGTGCCACCAGCAGAGATCAAGCGACCAACACAGATACGCAGTATTTT. Drawing the rest from reference TRBV15 and TRBJ2-3, the complete variable domain is DAMVIQNPRYQVTQFGKPVTLSCSQTLNHNVMYWYQQKSSQAPKLLFHYYDKDFNNEADTPDNFQSRRPNTSFCFLDIRSPGLGDTAMYLCATSRDQATNTDTQYFGPGTRLTVL.

The rearrangement uses TRBV5-4 and TRBJ1-1, with 7 positions matching TRBD1. Germline CDR1 is SGHNT and CDR2 is YYREEE (reference sequence). This CDR3 contains 14 residues. With 4 bases clipped from V and 7 bases from J, the junction kept 10 bases outside the gene matches. This chain's CDR3 is CASSPYGTVGEAFF. DNA for the CDR3: TGTGCCAGCAGCCCATACGGGACAGTTGGTGAAGCTTTCTTT.

The chain uses TRBV19 and TRBJ2-7, with D tentatively TRBD1 (5 bases). The germline V gene encodes CDR1 LNHDA and CDR2 SQIVND (reference sequence). The CDR3 spans 19 residues. The V gene lost 10 bases and the J gene lost 2 bases, with 33 bases spanning the gap. In DNA, the CDR3 is TGTGCCATCCTAGTCCCTGGCCTGGCAGGGATTTGGGGCGCCTACGAGCAGTACTTC. It yields the protein CAILVPGLAGIWGAYEQYF.

J is TRBJ2-3 and V is TRBV10-3, with 7 bases fitting TRBD2. The trim removed 3 bases at V and 2 bases at J, leaving 5 bases unmatched. The CDR3 is 15 amino acids. Germline V gives CDR1 ENHRY, CDR2 SYGVKD. DNA for the CDR3: TGTGCCATCAGTGAAGTGGGGGGGGTCACAGATACGCAGTATTTT. It codes for CAISEVGGVTDTQYF.

This chain joins TRBV20-1 and TRBJ2-3; no clear D gene. This CDR3 has 11 residues. V lost 4 bases and J lost 7, with 9 bases in between. CDR1 and CDR2 from the germline V gene are DFQATT and SNEGSKA (reference sequence). As DNA, the CDR3 is TGCAGTGCTACCAACTTGAATACGCAGTATTTT. Its protein is CSATNLNTQYF.

In this sample, this clone turned up a few times. The genes are TRBV6-1 and TRBJ2-3, with TRBD2 identical over 8 bases. CDR1 and CDR2 from the germline V gene are MNHNS and SASEGT. The V segment lost 1 base and the J segment 7 bases; nucleotides outside the gene matches: 7. This CDR3 comprises 15 residues. The CDR3 sequence is CASSEDGTSRNTQYF. The CDR3 DNA follows: TGTGCCAGCAGTGAAGACGGGACTAGTCGAAATACGCAGTATTTT.

This CDR3 reads CASSYPLGTGRETQYF. Written as DNA, the CDR3 is TGTGCCAGCAGTTACCCCCTTGGGACAGGGAGGGAGACCCAGTACTTC. The chain links TRBV6-6 to TRBJ2-5; TRBD1 matches at 9 bases. CDR1 MNHNY and CDR2 SVGAGI come from the germline V gene (reference sequence). The trim removed 2 bases at V and 5 bases at J, leaving 9 bases unmatched. The CDR3 spans 16 residues.

The rearrangement links TRBV4-1 to TRBJ2-3, with a tentative D call TRBD1 (6 bases). CDR3 length: 17 residues. The V end lost 3 bases, the J end lost 5 bases, and 21 bases lay between the germline ends. The V gene's germline CDR1 is MGHRA and CDR2 YSYEKL. The CDR3 spells CASSHSTGTPSGDTQYF. The CDR3, as DNA: TGCGCCAGCAGCCACTCGACCGGGACACCCTCGGGAGATACGCAGTATTTT.

The gene calls are TRBV29-1 and TRBJ2-5; 10 nucleotides line up with TRBD2. The V and J ends lost 3 bases and 5 bases, in that order; junction bases with no gene match: 12. Germline CDR1 is SQVTM and CDR2 is ANQGSEA. The CDR3 is 16 residues long. The CDR3 DNA reads as TGCAGCGTTGAGGGCAAAGCGGGAGGGCCGAGGGAGACCCAGTACTTC. This translates into CSVEGKAGGPRETQYF.

The chain is built from TRBV6-5 and TRBJ2-7; TRBD2 might be the D (6 bases). V was clipped by 2 bases and J by 2 bases, with 10 bases between them. CDR1 MNHEY and CDR2 SVGAGI come from the germline V gene. This CDR3 contains 14 residues. The CDR3 DNA is TGTGCCAGCAGTTACGTCGGGGGTACCTACGAGCAGTACTTC. Translated: CASSYVGGTYEQYF.

By share, this clone ranks as medium-sized. The chain combines TRBV9 with TRBJ1-1, with 7 bases matching TRBD1. The length of the CDR3 is 14 residues. Germline-derived CDR1 and CDR2 are SGDLS and YYNGEE. V lost 3 bases to trimming and J lost 1 base; unmatched junction nucleotides: 3. The CDR3 DNA reads TGTGCCAGCAGCGGACAGGGCAGGAACACTGAAGCTTTCTTT. Translated: CASSGQGRNTEAFF. Full variable domain (remainder filled in from reference TRBV9 and TRBJ1-1): DSGVTQTPKHLITATGQRVTLRCSPRSGDLSVYWYQQSLDQGLQFLIQYYNGEERAKGNILERFSAQQFPDLHSELNLSSLELGDSALYFCASSGQGRNTEAFFGQGTRLTVV.

The rearrangement uses TRBV5-6 and TRBJ2-3, with 11 bases identical to TRBD2. CDR1 is SGHDT and CDR2 is YYEEEE in the germline V gene. The CDR3 runs to 15 residues. V lost 5 bases to trimming and J lost 4 bases; unmatched junction nucleotides: 6. CDR3 bases: TGTGCCAGCAGTTTACTAGCGGGAGTGTCAGATACGCAGTATTTT. Encoded protein: CASSLLAGVSDTQYF. Combining the CDR3 with reference TRBV5-6 and TRBJ2-3 gives the whole variable domain DAGVTQSPTHLIKTRGQQVTLRCSPKSGHDTVSWYQQALGQGPQFIFQYYEEEERQRGNFPDRFSGHQFPNYSSELNVNALLLGDSALYLCASSLLAGVSDTQYFGPGTRLTVL.

CDR3 in amino acids: CASSLSGRDLTEAFF. The CDR3, as DNA: TGTGCCAGCAGCTTATCGGGGAGGGATCTCACTGAAGCTTTCTTT. This chain joins TRBV7-9 and TRBJ1-1; D gene unclear. V dropped 2 bases and J dropped 4 bases, with 14 bases sitting between them. Germline CDR1 is SEHNR and CDR2 is FQNEAQ (reference sequence). The CDR3 is made up of 15 amino acids.

The J gene is TRBJ1-1, the V gene TRBV5-1; D is uncertain. The CDR3 consists of 13 residues. The germline V and J ends were trimmed by 2 bases and 3 bases, with 8 bases remaining between them. The germline gives CDR1 SGHRS, CDR2 YFSETQ. CDR3: CASSFYGDTEAFF. The CDR3, as DNA: TGCGCCAGCAGCTTTTACGGGGACACTGAAGCTTTCTTT.

The chain uses TRBV10-3 and TRBJ1-1, with a weak D call TRBD1 (6 bases). Deletions cut 3 bases from V and 9 bases from J, with 11 bases between. The CDR3 extends over 12 amino acids. CDR1 is ENHRY and CDR2 is SYGVKD in the germline V gene. In DNA form, the CDR3 reads TGTGCCATCAGTGAAGAACAGGGAAAAGCTTTCTTT. It encodes CAISEEQGKAFF.

This clone has more than one count but fewer than ten. This sequence joins TRBV18 and TRBJ2-1; no reliable D call. Trimming left V 1 base short and J 6 bases short, with 7 bases between. Germline-derived CDR1 and CDR2 are KGHSH and LQKENI. The CDR3 covers 13 residues. Written as DNA, the CDR3 is TGTGCCAGCTCACCACGGGCCAGCAATGAGCAGTTCTTC. Translating it yields CASSPRASNEQFF.